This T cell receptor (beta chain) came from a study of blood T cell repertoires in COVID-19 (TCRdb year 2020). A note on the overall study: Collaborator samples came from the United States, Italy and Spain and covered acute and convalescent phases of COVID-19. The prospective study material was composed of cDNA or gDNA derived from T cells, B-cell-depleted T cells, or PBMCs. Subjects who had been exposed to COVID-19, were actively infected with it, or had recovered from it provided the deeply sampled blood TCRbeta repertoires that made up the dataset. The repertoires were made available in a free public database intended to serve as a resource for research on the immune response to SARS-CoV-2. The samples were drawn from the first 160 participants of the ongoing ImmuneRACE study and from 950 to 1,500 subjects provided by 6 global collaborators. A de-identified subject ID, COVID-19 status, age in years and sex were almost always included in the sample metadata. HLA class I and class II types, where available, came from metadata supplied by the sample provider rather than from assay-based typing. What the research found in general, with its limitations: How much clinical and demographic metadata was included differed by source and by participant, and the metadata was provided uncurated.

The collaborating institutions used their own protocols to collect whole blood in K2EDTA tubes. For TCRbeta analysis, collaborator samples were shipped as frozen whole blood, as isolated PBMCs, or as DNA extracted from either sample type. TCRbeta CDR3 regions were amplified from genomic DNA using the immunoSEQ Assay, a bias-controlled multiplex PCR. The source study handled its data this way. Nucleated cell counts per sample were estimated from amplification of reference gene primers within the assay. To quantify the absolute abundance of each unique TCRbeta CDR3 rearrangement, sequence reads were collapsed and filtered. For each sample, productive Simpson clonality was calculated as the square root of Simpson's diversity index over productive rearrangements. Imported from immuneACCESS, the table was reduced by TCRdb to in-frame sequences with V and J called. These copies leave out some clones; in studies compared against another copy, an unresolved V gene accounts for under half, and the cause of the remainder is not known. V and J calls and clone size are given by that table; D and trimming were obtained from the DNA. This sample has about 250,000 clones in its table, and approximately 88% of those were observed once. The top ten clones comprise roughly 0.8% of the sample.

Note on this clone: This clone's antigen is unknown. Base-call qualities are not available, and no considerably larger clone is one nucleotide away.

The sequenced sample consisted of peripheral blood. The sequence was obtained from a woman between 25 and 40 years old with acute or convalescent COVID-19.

The bases are TGTGCCAGTAGTATTCGTTCGCAGGGTGGATCACCCCTCCACTTT. Translated, it gives CASSIRSQGGSPLHF. The sequence is built from TRBV19 and TRBJ1-6, with TRBD1 as a weak D call on 5 bases. Deletion took 3 bases off V and 10 bases off J, with a span of 16 bases between the germline ends. As encoded in the germline V gene (reference sequence), CDR1 is LNHDA while CDR2 is SQIVND. Inclusive of the bounding cysteine and phenylalanine, the CDR3 is 15 residues long. The entry retains the CDR3 DNA only, 45 bases that are in frame from base 1. Supplemented by the reference TRBV19 and TRBJ1-6 proteins around the CDR3, the complete variable domain is DGGITQSPKYLFRKEGQNVTLSCEQNLNHDAMYWYRQDPGQGLRLIYYSQIVNDFQKGDIAEGYSVSREKKESFPLTVTSAQKNPTAFYLCASSIRSQGGSPLHFGNGTRLTVT.